One T cell receptor (beta chain) is described in this entry. Its matching antigen is unknown. This sample stems from a study of T cell responses to AZD1222 COVID-19 vaccine. V was clipped by 4 bases and J by 4 bases, with 13 bases between them. Germline lookup yields CDR1 LGHDT and CDR2 YNNKEL (reference sequence). The CDR3 loop spans 14 amino acids. Study-wide results and limits: The study found Spike-specific TCR breadth and depth rose after two AZD1222 doses.

TCRdb's copy holds only in-frame clones and misses some; the assay was immunoSEQ multiplex PCR. In the table there are 75,000 to 100,000 clones, about 88% of which are singletons. The receptor's source is an adult in good health. The sample here was peripheral blood, taken on day 0 of AZD1222 vaccination. The chain is built from TRBV3-1 (or the pseudogene TRBV3-2) and TRBJ1-2, with a possible D match to TRBD1 (6 bases). The CDR3: CASSPPDSLYGYTF. The CDR3 DNA follows: TGTGCCAGCAGCCCTCCGGACAGTCTCTATGGCTACACCTTC.